At least ten counts were recorded for the clone carrying this T cell receptor (beta chain). The template used for profiling TCR beta VDJ and CDR3 was genomic DNA. TCRdb fed the reads into MiXCR, producing one record per CDR3 protein. The data hold under 200,000 distinct CDR3 sequences, with around half observed a single time. This CDR3 region has 12 residues. Losses at the gene ends were 1 base for V and 7 bases for J; bases not matched to a gene: 0. The germline gives CDR1 SGHTA, CDR2 FQGTGA. This sample was included in a study of CD8+CD57+ T cells in acquired aplastic anemia. Patients picked for sequencing had shown CD8+CD57+ cell expansion detected by flow cytometry.

The V call is TRBV7-3, the J call TRBJ1-1; 7 bases are a match to TRBD1. The source of this sequence is a human donor with aplastic anemia. The sequenced material came from sorted CD4+, CD8+, or CD8+CD57+ T cells (not recorded which) from PBMCs. CDR3 in DNA: TGTGCCAGCAGCTTAAGACAGGGTGAAGCTTTCTTT. The encoded protein is CASSLRQGEAFF.